This T cell receptor beta chain was sequenced in a study of Tregs in tolerant kidney transplant recipients. As to this clone: Antigen specificity is unknown.

Related graft donors supplied nonmyeloablative bone marrow transplants, and mixed chimerism was transient. Study-level results: Nucleotide sequences could not be compared across some patients' samples due to primer changes.

Measured with immunoSEQ multiplex PCR; TCRdb has only the in-frame clones, and not every one. The profile shows fewer than 60,000 clones, about 91% of them singletons. This receptor was obtained from a human patient who received a combined kidney and bone marrow transplant. Some T cells may be provided by the graft donor. The sequenced sample was CD8+ T cells from blood (PBMCs), obtained 24 months after the transplant.

The CDR3 region is CASSQVYRGLNEQYF. The CDR3 coding sequence is TGCGCCAGCAGCCAAGTTTACAGGGGTCTCAACGAGCAGTACTTC. The chain has TRBV4-3 and TRBJ2-7, with 7 bases lining up with TRBD1. Trimming at V came to 1 base and at J to 5 bases, leaving 8 bases not matched to a gene. Germline V lookup: CDR1 LGHNA, CDR2 YSLEER. CDR3 length: 15 amino acids.